This T cell receptor beta chain was sequenced for a study of T cells in localized non-small cell lung cancer. TCRdb's table, derived via immunoSEQ multiplex PCR, lists solely in-frame clones and lacks some. The data show fewer than 10,000 clones, with around two fifths seen just once and over 3.5% held by the top ten. CDR1 and CDR2 from the germline V gene are LNHDA and SQIVND (reference sequence). The CDR3 totals 17 residues. Trimming left V 1 base short and J 1 base short, with 16 bases between. This clone was picked up a small number of times. The sequence was obtained from a woman aged 35 to 70 with stage I lung adenocarcinoma. The sample was lymph node tissue, taken before any cancer treatment. J is TRBJ1-1 and V is TRBV19; unclear D gene. CDR3 residues: CASSIAFSGSKNTEAFF. In nucleotides, the CDR3 is TGTGCCAGTAGTATAGCCTTTTCGGGGTCCAAGAACACTGAAGCTTTCTTT.